This TCR beta chain was sequenced in a study of T cells after yellow fever vaccination. This clonotype has just a few counts. V lost 4 bases, J lost 6 bases, and 9 bases stayed unmatched. This CDR3 has 15 residues. Germline values: CDR1 SGHRS, CDR2 YFSETQ. TCRdb re-called the 5' RACE reads with MiXCR, one entry per CDR3 protein. The table shows hundreds of thousands of distinct CDR3 sequences, with 15% to 20% occurring only once. Sequencing was performed on PBMCs, taken 15 days after the yellow fever booster vaccination. The J gene is TRBJ2-1, the V gene TRBV5-1; 8 bases agree with TRBD2. This sequence originates from a man aged 30 to 39 who received the YFV17D yellow fever vaccine. The CDR3 DNA is TGCGCCAGCAGCCCCCGGGGGGGGGCCGGCAATGAGCAGTTCTTC. It yields the protein CASSPRGGAGNEQFF.